This TCR beta chain was retrieved from a study of T cell responses to AZD1222 COVID-19 vaccine. The assay was immunoSEQ multiplex PCR, and TCRdb's table has in-frame clones only and misses some. The sample records about 56,000 clones, over 70% being singletons. Study-wide results and limits: Recipients of two AZD1222 doses showed rising Spike-specific TCR breadth and depth. At baseline, just 5 or 6 AZD1222 recipients tested seropositive. As reported, nearly half of all spike-specific TCRs target variant regions that are unmutated.

The CDR3 covers 15 residues. Per germline, CDR1 SGHTA and CDR2 FQGNSA. Unmatched junction bases numbered 6, after V lost 9 bases and J lost 6 bases. Comments on this clone: Its antigen is not known.

The sequence was collected from an adult who received the AZD1222 COVID-19 vaccine. The source was peripheral blood, collected 28 days after the second AZD1222 dose. V gene TRBV7-2 combines with J gene TRBJ2-2, with TRBD2 matching over 14 bases. The CDR3 DNA sequence: TGTGCCAGTTCGGGACTAGCGGGAGTCCCCGGGGAGCTGTTTTTT. Protein product: CASSGLAGVPGELFF.